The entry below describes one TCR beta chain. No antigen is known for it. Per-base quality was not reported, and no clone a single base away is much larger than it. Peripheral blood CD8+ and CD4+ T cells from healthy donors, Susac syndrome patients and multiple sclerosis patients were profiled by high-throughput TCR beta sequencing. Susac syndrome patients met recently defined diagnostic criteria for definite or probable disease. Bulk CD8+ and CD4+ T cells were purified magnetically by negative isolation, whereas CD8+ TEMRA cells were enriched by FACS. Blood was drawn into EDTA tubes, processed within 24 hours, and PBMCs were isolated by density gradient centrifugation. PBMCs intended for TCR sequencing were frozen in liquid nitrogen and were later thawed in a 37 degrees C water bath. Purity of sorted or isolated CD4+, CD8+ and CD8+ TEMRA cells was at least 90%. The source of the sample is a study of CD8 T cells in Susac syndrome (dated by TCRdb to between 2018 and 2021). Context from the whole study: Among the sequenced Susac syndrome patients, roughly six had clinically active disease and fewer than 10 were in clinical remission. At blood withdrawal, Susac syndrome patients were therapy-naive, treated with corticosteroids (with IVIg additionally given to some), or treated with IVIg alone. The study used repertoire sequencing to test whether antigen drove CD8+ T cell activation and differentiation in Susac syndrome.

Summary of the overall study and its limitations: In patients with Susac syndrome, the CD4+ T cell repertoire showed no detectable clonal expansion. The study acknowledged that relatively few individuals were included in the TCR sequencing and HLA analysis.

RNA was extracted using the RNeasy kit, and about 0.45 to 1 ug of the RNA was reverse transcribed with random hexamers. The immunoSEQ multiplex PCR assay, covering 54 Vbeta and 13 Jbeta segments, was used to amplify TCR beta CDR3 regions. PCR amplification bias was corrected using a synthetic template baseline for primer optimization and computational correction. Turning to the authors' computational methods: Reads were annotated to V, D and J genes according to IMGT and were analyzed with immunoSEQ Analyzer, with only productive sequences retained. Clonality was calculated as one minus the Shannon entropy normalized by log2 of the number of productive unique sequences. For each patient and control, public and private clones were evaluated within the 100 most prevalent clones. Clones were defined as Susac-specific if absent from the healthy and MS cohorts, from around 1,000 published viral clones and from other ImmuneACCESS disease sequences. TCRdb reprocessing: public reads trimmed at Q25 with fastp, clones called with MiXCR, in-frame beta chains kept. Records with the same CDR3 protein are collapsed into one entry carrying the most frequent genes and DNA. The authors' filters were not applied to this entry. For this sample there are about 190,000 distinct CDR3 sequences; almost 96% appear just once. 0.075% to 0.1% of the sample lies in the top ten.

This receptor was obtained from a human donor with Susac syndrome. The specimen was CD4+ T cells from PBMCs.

The nucleotide sequence reads as follows: TGTGCCTGGAGTATAGCCGATGCCAGGGAGCTGTTTTTT. The resulting protein is CAWSIADARELFF. The rearrangement joined TRBV30 to TRBJ2-2; the D gene assignment is ambiguous. Based on the germline V gene (reference sequence), the CDR1 and CDR2 sequences are GTSNPN and SVGIG. V is cut by 2 bases and J by 9 bases, and the space between the germline ends is 13 bases. Taken from cysteine to phenylalanine, the CDR3 has 13 residues. Only the CDR3 DNA stays, 39 bases, in frame from base 1.